Described below is a single TCR beta chain sequence and its context. Its antigen remains unknown. Amplification yielded TCR beta CDR3 regions, with RNA transcripts as the source. The TCR CDR3 first-round RT-PCR relied on the HTBI primer set. TCRdb processed the multiplex PCR reads anew with MiXCR; each CDR3 protein has one entry. The sample has 500,000 to 650,000 distinct CDR3 sequences, 12% to 15% seen once. This entry comes from a study of T cells in Graves' hyperthyroidism and ophthalmopathy. After removal of 6 bases from V and 2 bases from J, the junction contained 13 bases not matched to a gene. The CDR3 sequence is 18 residues long. Germline lookup yields CDR1 KGHSH and CDR2 LQKENI. Study-level findings and limits: Most thyroid clonotypes expanded above 0.001 were also detected in blood.

Sequencing used blood. This clonotype was obtained from a woman in her thirties or forties with Graves' hyperthyroidism. The rearrangement links TRBV18 to TRBJ2-2; 9 positions match TRBD1. For the CDR3, the DNA is TGTGCCAGCTCGCGAACAAGAACGGGACAGGGAAACACCGGGGAGCTGTTTTTT. Encoded protein: CASSRTRTGQGNTGELFF.